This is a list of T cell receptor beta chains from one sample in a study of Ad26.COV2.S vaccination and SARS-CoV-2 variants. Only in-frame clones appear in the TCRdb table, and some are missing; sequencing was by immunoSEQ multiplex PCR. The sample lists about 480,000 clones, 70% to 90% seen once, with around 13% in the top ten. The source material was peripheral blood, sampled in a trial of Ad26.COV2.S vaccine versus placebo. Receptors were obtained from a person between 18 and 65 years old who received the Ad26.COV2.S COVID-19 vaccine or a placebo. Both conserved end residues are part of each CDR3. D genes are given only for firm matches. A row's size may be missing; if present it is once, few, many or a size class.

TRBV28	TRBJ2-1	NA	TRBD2	TGTGCCAGCAGCCGGAGGACTAGCCAACTATATAGCAATGAGCAGTTCTTC	CASSRRTSQLYSNEQFF
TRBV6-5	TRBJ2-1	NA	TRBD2	TGTGCCAGCAGGCCCGGGACTAGCAATGAGCAGTTCTTC	CASRPGTSNEQFF
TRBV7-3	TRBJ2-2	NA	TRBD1	TGTGCCAGCAGTAGGGGACAGGCAAAGTTCGGGACGAACACCGGGGAGCTGTTTTTT	CASSRGQAKFGTNTGELFF
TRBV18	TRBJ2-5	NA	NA	TGTGCCAGCTCACCATTCGACGAGACCCAGTACTTC	CASSPFDETQYF
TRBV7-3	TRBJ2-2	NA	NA	TGTGCCAGCAGCCCGATGGGAGGCGGGGAGCTGTTTTTT	CASSPMGGGELFF
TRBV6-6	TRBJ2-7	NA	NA	TGTGCCAGCAGTCCCCGCAGGGGTAAGGTCAACGAGCAGTACTTC	CASSPRRGKVNEQYF
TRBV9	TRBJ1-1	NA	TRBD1	TGTGCCAGCAGCGCCTCGGGACAGGAGCAAGCTTTCTTT	CASSASGQEQAFF
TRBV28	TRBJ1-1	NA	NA	TGTGCCAGCAGCATCCTGAGTACTGAAGCTTTCTTT	CASSILSTEAFF
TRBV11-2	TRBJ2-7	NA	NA	TGTGCCAGCAGCTTTGGCACCCTGAAGGACTACGAGCAGTACTTC	CASSFGTLKDYEQYF
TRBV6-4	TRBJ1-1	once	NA	TGTGCCAGCAGTGCGGGACTCTGGACTGAAGCTTTCTTT	CASSAGLWTEAFF